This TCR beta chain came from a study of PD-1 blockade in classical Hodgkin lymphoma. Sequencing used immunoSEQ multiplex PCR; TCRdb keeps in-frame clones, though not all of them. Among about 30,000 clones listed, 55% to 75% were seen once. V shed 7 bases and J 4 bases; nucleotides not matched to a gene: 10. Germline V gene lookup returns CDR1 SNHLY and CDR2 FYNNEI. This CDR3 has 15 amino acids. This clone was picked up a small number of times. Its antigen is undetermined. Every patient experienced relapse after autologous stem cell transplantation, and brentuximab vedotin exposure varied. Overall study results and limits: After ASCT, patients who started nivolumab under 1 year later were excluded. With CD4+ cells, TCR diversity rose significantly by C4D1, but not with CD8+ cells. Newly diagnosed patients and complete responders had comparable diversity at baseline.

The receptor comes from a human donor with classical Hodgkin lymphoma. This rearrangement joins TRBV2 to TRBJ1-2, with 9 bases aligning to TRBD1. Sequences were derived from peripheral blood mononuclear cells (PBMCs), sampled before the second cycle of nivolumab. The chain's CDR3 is CASTLDRGIGYGYTF. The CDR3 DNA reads TGTGCCAGCACTCTCGACAGGGGGATTGGCTATGGCTACACCTTC.